The T cell receptor beta chain described here comes from a study of T cell clones after liver transplantation. As for the study in general: Third-party-reactive TCRbeta sequences from pre-transplant mixed lymphocyte reactions served as antigen-independent comparators. Tolerance: complete withdrawal held at least one year, liver enzymes staying within twice normal.

CDR3 length: 16 residues. Unmatched junction bases numbered 7, after V lost 4 bases and J lost 2 bases. Germline-derived CDR1 and CDR2 are SEHNR and FQNEAQ (reference sequence). Measured with immunoSEQ multiplex PCR; TCRdb has only the in-frame clones, and not every one. Of about 33,000 clones in the sample, about 93% are singletons; the top ten hold 26%. This clone was seen just once. The chain joins TRBV7-9 to TRBJ1-2, with 10 bases matching TRBD1. This TCR derives from a human patient who received a liver transplant. Part of the T cells may come from the graft donor. The sequences come from CD8+ T cells from blood, collected 12 months after liver transplant. CDR3 bases: TGTGCCAGCAGCTACGGACAGGGGGATCGGAACTATGGCTACACCTTC. Its translation: CASSYGQGDRNYGYTF.